One and the same sample provided the 13 T cell receptor beta chains below, sequenced in a study of beta chain features in type 1 diabetes (dated 2018 in TCRdb). The paper as a whole reports these results and caveats: Type 1 diabetes patients showed a moderate but significant shortening of TCRB CDR3 length in all four CD4+ subsets.

The method behind the library was the immunoSEQ multiplex PCR assay. The entire amount of isolated RNA was reverse transcribed using the High Capacity cDNA Reverse Transcription Kit, so the sequenced TCRB transcripts were expressed ones. Here the immuneACCESS table is served through TCRdb, limited to in-frame sequences with V and J called. Missing clones are a known gap in these copies; in checked studies unresolved V genes cover under half, and the rest lacks a known reason. The sample table records around 710,000 clones; about an eighth of these occur just once. The leading ten clones occupy more than 0.09% of the sample. Their specific antigens are unknown. Sequencing was performed on naive CD4+ T cells from blood. Read against the paper, the sample's cell subset or site label means: true naive CD4+ T cells. The receptors derive from a man aged 30 to 39 with type 1 diabetes.

This chain connects TRBV6-6 to TRBJ2-3; 7 bases are a match to TRBD1. V shed 6 bases, J shed 4 bases, and the junction held 10 bases outside the gene matches. CDR1 and CDR2 from the germline V gene are MNHNY and SVGAGI (reference sequence). This CDR3 spans 15 amino acids. The CDR3 DNA follows: TGTGCCAGCAGGACGACAGGGTCCAGGGCAGATACGCAGTATTTT. Its protein product is CASRTTGSRADTQYF.

This chain links TRBV19 with TRBJ2-7; D is uncertain. V was pared by 5 bases and J by 1 base, with 9 bases between. This CDR3 has 13 residues. Germline V CDR1 and CDR2: LNHDA, SQIVND (reference sequence). CDR3 loop: CASSPRRSYEQYF. The CDR3 bases are TGTGCCAGTAGTCCGCGACGGTCCTACGAGCAGTACTTC. Using reference TRBV19 and TRBJ2-7 for the parts outside the CDR3, the full variable domain is DGGITQSPKYLFRKEGQNVTLSCEQNLNHDAMYWYRQDPGQGLRLIYYSQIVNDFQKGDIAEGYSVSREKKESFPLTVTSAQKNPTAFYLCASSPRRSYEQYFGPGTRLTVT.

A few counts support this clone. This chain uses TRBV29-1 with TRBJ2-7; TRBD2 might be the D (5 bases). The V gene's germline CDR1 is SQVTM and CDR2 ANQGSEA. V shed 4 bases and J shed 7 bases, with 14 bases lying between them. The CDR3 consists of 12 residues. In DNA form, the CDR3 reads TGCAGCGTTGGTGATTCCGGCGGGGAGCAGTACTTC. Translated, it gives CSVGDSGGEQYF.

The genes are TRBV5-1 and TRBJ2-3, with 15 bases matching TRBD2. In germline, CDR1 is SGHRS, CDR2 YFSETQ. Trimming took 3 bases from V and 5 from J; bases not matched to a gene: 7. The CDR3 is 17 residues long. The CDR3 sequence: CASSSRTSGGAIDTQYF. CDR3 DNA sequence: TGCGCCAGCAGCTCCCGGACTAGCGGGGGGGCGATAGATACGCAGTATTTT.

The gene calls are TRBV4-1 and TRBJ1-2, with D maybe TRBD1 (6 bases). Trimming removed 0 bases at V and 6 bases at J, with 20 bases between. The CDR3 covers 17 residues. Germline-derived CDR1 and CDR2 are MGHRA and YSYEKL. The CDR3 sequence: CASSQEVGGTWKDGYTF. The CDR3 DNA follows: TGCGCCAGCAGCCAAGAGGTAGGGGGGACCTGGAAGGATGGCTACACCTTC.

This clone was counted a few times. The J gene is TRBJ2-3, the V gene TRBV10-3; 8 bases align to TRBD1. Per germline, CDR1 ENHRY and CDR2 SYGVKD. The CDR3 has 16 residues. The trim removed 5 bases at V and 2 bases at J, leaving 9 bases unmatched. CDR3 nucleotide sequence: TGTGCCATCAGTTCGACAGGGGAAATGTTCACAGATACGCAGTATTTT. Translated, it gives CAISSTGEMFTDTQYF.

CDR3: CASSLAPTDPHYGYTF. Written as DNA, the CDR3 is TGTGCCAGCAGCTTAGCCCCGACAGATCCTCACTATGGCTACACCTTC. The V and J genes are TRBV11-2 and TRBJ1-2; D might be TRBD1 (5 bases). This CDR3 is 16 amino acids long. CDR1 is SGHAT, CDR2 FQNNGV, per germline. Trimming stripped 1 base from V and 3 bases from J, with 15 bases between.

There are a few counts of this clone. The chain couples TRBV30 to TRBJ2-5, with D perhaps matching TRBD1 (6 bases). The J call is in doubt because the DNA end fits TRBJ2-7 better. Germline CDR1 is GTSNPN and CDR2 is SVGIG (reference sequence). There are 17 residues in the CDR3. CDR3 sequence: CAWSPRPTGFGGYEQYF. The CDR3 nucleotides are TGTGCCTGGAGTCCTCGACCTACAGGGTTCGGAGGCTACGAGCAGTACTTC.

This sequence joins TRBV2 and TRBJ1-1; unclear D gene. This CDR3 is built from 13 residues. The germline CDR1 and CDR2 sequences are SNHLY and FYNNEI. V was pared by 3 bases and J by 1 base, with 6 bases between. This CDR3 is CASSESGNTEAFF. In DNA form, the CDR3 reads TGTGCCAGCAGTGAGTCAGGGAACACTGAAGCTTTCTTT.

The V gene is TRBV7-9, the J gene TRBJ1-5; D call uncertain. Germline CDR1 is SEHNR and CDR2 is FQNEAQ (reference sequence). The ends were cut back, 0 bases at V and 4 bases at J, with 7 bases in the middle. There are 14 residues in the CDR3. The CDR3 DNA is TGTGCCAGCAGCTTAGCCTCGGGGAATCAGCCCCAGCATTTT. This codes for CASSLASGNQPQHF.

The chain couples TRBV29-1 to TRBJ2-2; 8 bases align to TRBD1. J lost 1 base, V lost 6 bases, and 7 bases had no gene match. The length of the CDR3 is 15 residues. From germline, CDR1 is SQVTM and CDR2 ANQGSEA. The DNA of the CDR3 is TGCAGCGTCCAACGAGGACAGGGGAACACCGGGGAGCTGTTTTTT. As protein: CSVQRGQGNTGELFF.

The rearrangement uses TRBV11-3 and TRBJ1-1; the D gene is possibly TRBD1 (6 bases). Germline V gene lookup returns CDR1 SGHNT and CDR2 YENEEA. This CDR3 region has 13 residues. Trimming shortened V by 6 bases and J by 0 bases, and 8 bases separated the two germline ends. The CDR3 is CASRGQLNTEAFF. The CDR3 bases are TGTGCCAGCAGAGGACAGTTGAACACTGAAGCTTTCTTT.

This clone was seen a few times. The CDR3 spells CASSRLDKNIQYF. The CDR3 DNA follows: TGCGCCAGCAGCCGTTTAGATAAAAACATTCAGTACTTC. The V gene is TRBV4-3, the J gene TRBJ2-4; D gene ambiguous. V lost 4 bases to trimming and J lost 4 bases, with 8 bases between them. Per germline, CDR1 LGHNA and CDR2 YSLEER. The CDR3 runs 13 residues.